This TCR beta chain came from a study of blood T cell repertoires in COVID-19. Germline CDR1 reads MNHEY; CDR2 reads SVGEGT. CDR3 size: 17 residues. Trimming left V 6 bases short and J 4 bases short, with 21 bases between. Recovered Cohort 3 donors showed two negative PCRs, clearance, or symptom resolution. The method was immunoSEQ multiplex PCR; TCRdb's version includes in-frame clones alone and lacks a portion of them. The sample shows some 250,000 clones, approximately 90% of them seen only once. Material: PBMCs or T cells enriched from blood (not recorded which). The origin of this receptor is a man in his late teens or twenties who had recovered from COVID-19. This chain joins TRBV6-2 or TRBV6-3 and TRBJ1-4; D gene unclear. Written as DNA, the CDR3 is TGTGCCAGCAGCTCAATCTCCCTGATGGCTTTTAATGAAAAACTGTTTTTT. It encodes CASSSISLMAFNEKLFF.